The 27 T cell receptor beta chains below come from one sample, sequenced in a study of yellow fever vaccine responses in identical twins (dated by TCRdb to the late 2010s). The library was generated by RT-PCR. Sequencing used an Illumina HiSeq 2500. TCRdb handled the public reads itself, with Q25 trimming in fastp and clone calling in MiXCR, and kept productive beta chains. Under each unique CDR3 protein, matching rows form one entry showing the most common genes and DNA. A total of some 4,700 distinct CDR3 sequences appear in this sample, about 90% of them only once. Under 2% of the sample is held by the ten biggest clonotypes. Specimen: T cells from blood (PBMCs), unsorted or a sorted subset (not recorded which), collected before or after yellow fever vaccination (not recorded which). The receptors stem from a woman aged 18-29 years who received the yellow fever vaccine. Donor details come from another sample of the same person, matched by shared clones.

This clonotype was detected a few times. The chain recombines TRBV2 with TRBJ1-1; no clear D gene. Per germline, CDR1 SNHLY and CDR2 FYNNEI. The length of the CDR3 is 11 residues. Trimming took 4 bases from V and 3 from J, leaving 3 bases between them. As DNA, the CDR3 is TGTGCCAGCAGTGGATACACTGAAGCTTTCTTT. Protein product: CASSGYTEAFF.

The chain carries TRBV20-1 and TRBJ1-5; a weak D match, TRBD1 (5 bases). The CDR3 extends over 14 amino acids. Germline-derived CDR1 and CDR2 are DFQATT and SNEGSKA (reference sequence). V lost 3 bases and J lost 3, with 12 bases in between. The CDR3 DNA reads TGCAGTGCTAGTAACCGAGGGGACAATCAGCCCCAGCATTTT. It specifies CSASNRGDNQPQHF.

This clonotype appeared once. The CDR3 sequence: CASSEAENIQYF. DNA of the CDR3: TGTGCCAGCAGTGAAGCGGAAAACATTCAGTACTTC. The V gene is TRBV2, the J gene TRBJ2-4; D gene ambiguous. Trimming cost V 0 bases and J 5 bases, with 2 bases left between them. The CDR3 covers 12 residues. Germline CDR1 SNHLY, CDR2 FYNNEI.

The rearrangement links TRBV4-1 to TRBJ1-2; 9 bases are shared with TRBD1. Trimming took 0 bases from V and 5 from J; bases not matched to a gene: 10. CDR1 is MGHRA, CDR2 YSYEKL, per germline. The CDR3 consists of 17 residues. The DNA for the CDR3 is TGCGCCAGCAGCCAAGATAGGGGACAGGGTTTGAATTATGGCTACACCTTC. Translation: CASSQDRGQGLNYGYTF.

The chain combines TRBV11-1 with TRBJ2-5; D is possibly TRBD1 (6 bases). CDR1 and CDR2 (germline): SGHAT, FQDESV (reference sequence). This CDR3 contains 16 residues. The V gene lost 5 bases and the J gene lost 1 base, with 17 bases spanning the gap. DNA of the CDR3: TGTGCCAGCAGCCCCCCGGGACACGGCACCCAAGAGACCCAGTACTTC. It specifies CASSPPGHGTQETQYF.

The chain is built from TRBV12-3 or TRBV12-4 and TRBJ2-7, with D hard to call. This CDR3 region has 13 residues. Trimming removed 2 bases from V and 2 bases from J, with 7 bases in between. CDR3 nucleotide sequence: TGTGCCAGCAGTTTACAGGAAACCTACGAGCAGTACTTC. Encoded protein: CASSLQETYEQYF.

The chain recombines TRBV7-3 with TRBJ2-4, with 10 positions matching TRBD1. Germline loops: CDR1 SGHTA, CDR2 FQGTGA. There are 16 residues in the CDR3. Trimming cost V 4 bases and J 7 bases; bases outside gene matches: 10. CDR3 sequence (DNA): TGTGCCAGCAGCTCCAGGGAAGGGACAGGGGTCAACATTCAGTACTTC. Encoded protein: CASSSREGTGVNIQYF.

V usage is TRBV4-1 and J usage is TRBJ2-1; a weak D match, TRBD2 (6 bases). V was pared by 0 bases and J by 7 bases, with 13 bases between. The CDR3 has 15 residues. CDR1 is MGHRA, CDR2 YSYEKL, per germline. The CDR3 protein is CASSQDGGAKNEQFF. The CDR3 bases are TGCGCCAGCAGCCAAGATGGCGGGGCCAAAAATGAGCAGTTCTTC.

This CDR3 is CARTLTSGYNEQFF. The CDR3 DNA reads as TGTGCCAGAACCTTAACTAGCGGTTACAATGAGCAGTTCTTC. This chain uses TRBV11-3 with TRBJ2-1; TRBD2 agrees at 8 bases. The CDR3 consists of 14 residues. Germline-derived CDR1 and CDR2 are SGHNT and YENEEA. V trimming: 9 bases; J trimming: 4 bases; junction bases outside the gene matches: 8.

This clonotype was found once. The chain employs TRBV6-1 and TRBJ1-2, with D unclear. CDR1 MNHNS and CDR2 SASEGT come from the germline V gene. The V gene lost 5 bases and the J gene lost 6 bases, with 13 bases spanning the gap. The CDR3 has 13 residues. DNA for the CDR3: TGTGCCAGCAGTCTTTTCGGGGAGGATGGCTACACCTTC. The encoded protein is CASSLFGEDGYTF.

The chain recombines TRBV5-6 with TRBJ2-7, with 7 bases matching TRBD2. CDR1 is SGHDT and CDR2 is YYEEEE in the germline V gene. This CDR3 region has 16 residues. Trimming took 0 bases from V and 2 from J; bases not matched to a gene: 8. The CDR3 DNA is TGTGCCAGCAGCTTGGGCTCGCGGGGGTTGACCTACGAGCAGTACTTC. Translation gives CASSLGSRGLTYEQYF.

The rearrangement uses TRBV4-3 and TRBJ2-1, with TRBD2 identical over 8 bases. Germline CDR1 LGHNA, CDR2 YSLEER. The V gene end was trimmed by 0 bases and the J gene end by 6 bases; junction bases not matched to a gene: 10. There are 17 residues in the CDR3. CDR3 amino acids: CASSQDLELAAINEQFF. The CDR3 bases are TGCGCCAGCAGCCAAGATCTCGAACTAGCGGCTATCAATGAGCAGTTCTTC.

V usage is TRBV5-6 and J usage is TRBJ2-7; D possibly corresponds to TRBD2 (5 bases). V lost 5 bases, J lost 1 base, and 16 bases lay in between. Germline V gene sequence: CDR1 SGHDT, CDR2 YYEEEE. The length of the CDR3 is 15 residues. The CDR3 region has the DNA TGTGCCAGCAGATCCGCTACTAGTTATTCCTACGAGCAGTACTTC. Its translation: CASRSATSYSYEQYF. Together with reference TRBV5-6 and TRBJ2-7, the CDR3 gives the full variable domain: DAGVTQSPTHLIKTRGQQVTLRCSPKSGHDTVSWYQQALGQGPQFIFQYYEEEERQRGNFPDRFSGHQFPNYSSELNVNALLLGDSALYLCASRSATSYSYEQYFGPGTRLTVT.

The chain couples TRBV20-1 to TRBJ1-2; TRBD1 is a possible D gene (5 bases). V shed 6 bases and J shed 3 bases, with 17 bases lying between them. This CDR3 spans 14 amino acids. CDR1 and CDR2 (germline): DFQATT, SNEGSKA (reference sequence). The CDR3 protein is CSALNRGQDYGYTF. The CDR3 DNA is TGCAGTGCCCTAAACCGGGGCCAGGACTATGGCTACACCTTC.

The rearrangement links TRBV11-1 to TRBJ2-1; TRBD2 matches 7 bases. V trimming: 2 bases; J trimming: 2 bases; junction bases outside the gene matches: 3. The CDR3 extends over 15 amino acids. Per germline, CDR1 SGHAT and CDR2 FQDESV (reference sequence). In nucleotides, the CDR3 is TGTGCCAGCAGCTTACCACGGGGGGCCTACAATGAGCAGTTCTTC. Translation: CASSLPRGAYNEQFF.

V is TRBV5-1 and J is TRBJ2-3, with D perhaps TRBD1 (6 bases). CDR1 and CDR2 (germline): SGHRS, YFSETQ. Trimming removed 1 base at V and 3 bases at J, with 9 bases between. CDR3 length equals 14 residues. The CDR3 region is CASSLNRATDTQYF. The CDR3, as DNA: TGCGCCAGCAGCTTGAACAGGGCTACAGATACGCAGTATTTT.

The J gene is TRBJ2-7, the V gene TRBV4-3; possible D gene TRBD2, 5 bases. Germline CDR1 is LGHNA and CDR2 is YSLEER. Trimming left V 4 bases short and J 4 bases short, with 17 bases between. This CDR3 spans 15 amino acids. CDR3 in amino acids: CASSPRRGFGYEQYF. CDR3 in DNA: TGCGCCAGCAGCCCCCGCCGAGGGTTTGGGTACGAGCAGTACTTC.

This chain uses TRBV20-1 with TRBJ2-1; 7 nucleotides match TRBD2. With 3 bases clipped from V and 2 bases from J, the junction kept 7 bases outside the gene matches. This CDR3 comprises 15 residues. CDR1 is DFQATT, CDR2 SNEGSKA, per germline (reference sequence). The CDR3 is CSASGGSYPYNEQFF. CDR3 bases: TGCAGTGCTAGTGGCGGGAGTTACCCCTACAATGAGCAGTTCTTC.

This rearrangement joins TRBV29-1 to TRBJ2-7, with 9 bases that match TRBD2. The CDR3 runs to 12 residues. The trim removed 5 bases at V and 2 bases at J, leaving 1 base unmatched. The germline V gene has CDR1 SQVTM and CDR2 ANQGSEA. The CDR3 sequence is CSVKREAYEQYF. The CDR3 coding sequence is TGCAGCGTTAAGCGGGAGGCCTACGAGCAGTACTTC.

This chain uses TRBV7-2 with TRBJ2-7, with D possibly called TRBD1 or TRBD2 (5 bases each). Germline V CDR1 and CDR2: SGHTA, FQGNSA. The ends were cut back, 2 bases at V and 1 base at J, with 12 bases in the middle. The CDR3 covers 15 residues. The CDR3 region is CASSLPGPPSYEQYF. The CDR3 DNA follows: TGTGCCAGCAGCTTACCGGGACCGCCGTCCTACGAGCAGTACTTC. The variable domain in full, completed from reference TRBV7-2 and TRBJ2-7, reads GAGVSQSPSNKVTEKGKDVELRCDPISGHTALYWYRQSLGQGLEFLIYFQGNSAPDKSGLPSDRFSAERTGGSVSTLTIQRTQQEDSAVYLCASSLPGPPSYEQYFGPGTRLTVT.

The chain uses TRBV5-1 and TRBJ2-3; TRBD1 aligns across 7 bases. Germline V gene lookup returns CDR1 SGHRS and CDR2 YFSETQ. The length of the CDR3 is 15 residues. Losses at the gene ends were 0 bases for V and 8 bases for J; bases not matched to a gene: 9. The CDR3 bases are TGCGCCAGCAGCTTGGGGACAGGTACTTTTGGTACGCAGTATTTT. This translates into CASSLGTGTFGTQYF.

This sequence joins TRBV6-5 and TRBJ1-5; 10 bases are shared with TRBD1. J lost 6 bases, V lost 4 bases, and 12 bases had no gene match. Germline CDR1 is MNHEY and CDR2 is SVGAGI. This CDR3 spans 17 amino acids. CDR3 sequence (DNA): TGTGCCAGCAGTTCGACCGGGACAGGGGTTTATCGTCAGCCCCAGCATTTT. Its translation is CASSSTGTGVYRQPQHF.

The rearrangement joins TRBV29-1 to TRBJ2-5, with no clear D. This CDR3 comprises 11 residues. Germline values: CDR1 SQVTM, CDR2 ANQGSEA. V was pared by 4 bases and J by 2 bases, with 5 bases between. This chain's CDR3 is CSVGTQETQYF. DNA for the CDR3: TGCAGCGTTGGAACTCAAGAGACCCAGTACTTC.

The CDR3 sequence: CASSPGRNEQFF. The DNA for the CDR3 is TGTGCCAGCAGCCCTGGTCGCAATGAGCAGTTCTTC. This chain links TRBV7-2 with TRBJ2-1; D gene unclear. V shed 5 bases and J shed 6 bases, with 8 bases lying between them. Germline CDR1 and CDR2: SGHTA and FQGNSA. The CDR3 runs 12 residues.

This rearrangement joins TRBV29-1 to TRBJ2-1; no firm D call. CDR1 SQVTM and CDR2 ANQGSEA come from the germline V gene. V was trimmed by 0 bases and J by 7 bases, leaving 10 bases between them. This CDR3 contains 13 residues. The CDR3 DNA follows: TGCAGCGTTGAAGATCTCGCTGGGAATGAGCAGTTCTTC. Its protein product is CSVEDLAGNEQFF.

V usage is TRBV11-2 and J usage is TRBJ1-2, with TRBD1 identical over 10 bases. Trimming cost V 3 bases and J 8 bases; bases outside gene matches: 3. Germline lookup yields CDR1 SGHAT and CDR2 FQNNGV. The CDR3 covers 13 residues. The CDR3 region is CASSLGTGDGYTF. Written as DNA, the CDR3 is TGTGCCAGCAGCTTGGGGACAGGGGACGGCTACACCTTC.

CDR3 in DNA: TGTGCCAGCAGTGAACGAGGCGGGGGGGCCAGAGATACGCAGTATTTT. Translation: CASSERGGGARDTQYF. V is TRBV2 and J is TRBJ2-3; TRBD2 aligns across 9 bases. This CDR3 has 16 amino acids. Germline CDR1 reads SNHLY; CDR2 reads FYNNEI. Germline trimming cut 2 bases from V and 5 bases from J; bases unmatched to any gene: 8.